These 21 T cell receptor beta chains were sequenced from one sample in a study of blood T cells in healthy people across ages. For the second PCR, which ran for roughly 7 to 11 cycles, a sample-barcoded 5' primer and a J-beta primer mix were used. TCRdb analysed the 5' RACE reads with MiXCR anew, one entry per CDR3 protein. The sample lists about 2 million distinct CDR3 sequences; roughly 50% were seen once. The sample taken for sequencing was blood. Receptors originate from a woman aged 40 to 50 in good health.

The V call is TRBV20-1, the J call TRBJ1-4; D is perhaps TRBD1 (5 bases). Germline CDR1 reads DFQATT; CDR2 reads SNEGSKA (reference sequence). Trimming removed 0 bases at V and 1 base at J, with 9 bases between. CDR3 length: 15 amino acids. The CDR3 bases are TGCAGTGCTAGAGATAGAGGGGAAACTAATGAAAAACTGTTTTTT. The encoded protein is CSARDRGETNEKLFF.

The chain recombines TRBV28 with TRBJ2-1; TRBD2 aligns across 14 bases. CDR1 and CDR2 from the germline V gene are MDHEN and SYDVKM. The CDR3 has 15 residues. J gave up 10 bases and V 5 bases, and 7 bases lay outside the gene matches. The CDR3: CASSLQRTSGGEQFF. The CDR3 DNA follows: TGTGCCAGCAGTCTCCAACGGACTAGCGGGGGGGAGCAGTTCTTC.

This clonotype was found a few times. The CDR3 nucleotides read TGTGCCAGCAGCTTCGAACCCAATGAGCAGTTCTTC. It translates to CASSFEPNEQFF. The chain recombines TRBV7-2 with TRBJ2-1; D is unclear. The CDR3 loop spans 12 amino acids. CDR1 and CDR2 from the germline V gene are SGHTA and FQGNSA. Trimming took 3 bases from V and 6 from J, leaving 6 bases between them.

V usage is TRBV11-2 and J usage is TRBJ1-1; 9 bases line up with TRBD1. Trimming took 5 bases from V and 8 from J; bases not matched to a gene: 9. The CDR3 contains 14 residues. Per germline, CDR1 SGHAT and CDR2 FQNNGV. For the CDR3, the DNA is TGTGCCAGCAGCGTAGGGACAGGGCTATGGGAAGCTTTCTTT. Residues: CASSVGTGLWEAFF.

The V and J genes are TRBV5-1 and TRBJ2-1, with 9 nucleotides matching TRBD1. With 4 bases clipped from V and 9 bases from J, the junction kept 8 bases outside the gene matches. From germline, CDR1 is SGHRS and CDR2 YFSETQ. The CDR3 consists of 14 residues. The DNA of the CDR3 is TGCGCCAGCAGCGCGCGGACAGGGGAAGGTGAGCAGTTCTTC. It codes for CASSARTGEGEQFF. Full variable domain (missing parts from reference TRBV5-1 and TRBJ2-1): KAGVTQTPRYLIKTRGQQVTLSCSPISGHRSVSWYQQTPGQGLQFLFEYFSETQRNKGNFPGRFSGRQFSNSRSEMNVSTLELGDSALYLCASSARTGEGEQFFGPGTRLTVL.

This clonotype came up a few times. J is TRBJ2-3 and V is TRBV9; D might be TRBD2 (5 bases). From germline, CDR1 is SGDLS and CDR2 YYNGEE. This CDR3 is built from 14 residues. Trimming removed 1 base at V and 0 bases at J, with 6 bases between. The CDR3 sequence is CASSVLASTDTQYF. The DNA for the CDR3 is TGTGCCAGCAGCGTACTAGCTAGCACAGATACGCAGTATTTT.

This clonotype was detected only once. This chain connects TRBV29-1 to TRBJ2-7; 9 positions agree with TRBD2. CDR1 SQVTM and CDR2 ANQGSEA come from the germline V gene. There are 14 residues in the CDR3. V gave up 7 bases and J gave up 7 bases; unmatched junction bases: 14. CDR3: CSGRSSGANNEQYF. The CDR3 DNA reads TGCAGCGGAAGGTCTAGCGGGGCAAACAATGAGCAGTACTTC.

J is TRBJ2-3 and V is TRBV5-5, with a tentative D call TRBD1 (6 bases). CDR1 and CDR2 (germline): SGHKS, YYEKEE (reference sequence). Trimming shortened V by 3 bases and J by 5 bases, and 19 bases separated the two germline ends. This CDR3 is 16 amino acids long. The DNA for the CDR3 is TGTGCCAGCAGCTGGCGTGCGAACCAGGGGATAGATACGCAGTATTTT. Residues: CASSWRANQGIDTQYF.

This chain joins TRBV6-2 or TRBV6-3 and TRBJ1-5; D unclear. This CDR3 has 16 amino acids. V lost 7 bases and J lost 3, with 19 bases in between. Germline CDR1 is MNHEY and CDR2 is SVGEGT. CDR3 protein: CASTQGGSPHNQPQHF. CDR3 in DNA: TGTGCCAGCACTCAAGGAGGGTCCCCCCACAATCAGCCCCAGCATTTT.

The J gene is TRBJ2-5, the V gene TRBV12-5; maybe TRBD1 (5 bases). The CDR3 runs 15 residues. Trimming stripped 7 bases from V and 1 base from J, with 16 bases between. Per the germline V gene, CDR1 is LGHNT and CDR2 is FRNRAP. CDR3 amino acids: CASADDRQFQETQYF. The CDR3 region has the DNA TGTGCTAGTGCGGACGACCGACAGTTCCAAGAGACCCAGTACTTC.

The chain links TRBV6-5 to TRBJ1-2, with D perhaps matching TRBD1 (6 bases). The CDR3 is 15 residues long. Germline CDR1 is MNHEY and CDR2 is SVGAGI. The germline V and J ends were trimmed by 6 bases and 2 bases, with 16 bases remaining between them. The CDR3 nucleotides read TGTGCCAGCAGCTCCCTCGGACAGAAGAACTATGGCTACACCTTC. Its translation: CASSSLGQKNYGYTF.

The chain is built from TRBV7-9 and TRBJ2-7; D is ambiguous. This CDR3 has 14 residues. The ends were cut back, 1 base at V and 0 bases at J, with 7 bases in the middle. The germline V gene encodes CDR1 SEHNR and CDR2 FQNEAQ (reference sequence). This CDR3 reads CASSLDSRSYEQYF. CDR3 bases: TGTGCCAGCAGCTTAGACAGTCGCTCCTACGAGCAGTACTTC.

A word on this clonotype: The junction departs from the called germline gene at one end, perhaps through a read error. The chain couples TRBV12-3 or TRBV12-4 to TRBJ2-3; TRBD1 matches 7 bases. CDR3 length equals 15 residues. In DNA form, the CDR3 reads TGTGCCAGCAGTCGGGTACAGGGGAGAGCAGATGCGCAGTATTTT. It specifies CASSRVQGRADAQYF.

This clonotype was seen only a few times. The chain combines TRBV4-3 with TRBJ1-2; no clear D. The germline gives CDR1 LGHNA, CDR2 YSLEER. This CDR3 is built from 17 residues. V gave up 0 bases and J gave up 0 bases, with 14 bases separating them. This CDR3 reads CASSQDSLGKANYGYTF. In DNA form, the CDR3 reads TGCGCCAGCAGCCAAGATTCGTTGGGCAAGGCTAACTATGGCTACACCTTC.

This chain joins TRBV27 and TRBJ2-5; D remains unclear. This CDR3 is built from 13 residues. CDR1 is MNHEY, CDR2 SMNVEV, per germline (reference sequence). Trimming cost V 6 bases and J 5 bases, with 13 bases left between them. The CDR3 here is CASSRPYSETQYF. The CDR3 bases are TGTGCCAGCAGCCGCCCTTATTCGGAGACCCAGTACTTC.

This clonotype showed up just a few times. The junction shows a germline mismatch at one end, possibly a read error. CDR3: CASEEQGTQYF. CDR3 coding DNA: TGCGCCAGCGAGGAACAAGGGACCCAGTACTTC. The rearrangement joins TRBV10-2 to TRBJ2-5; the D is unclear. CDR3 length: 11 residues. The V gene's germline CDR1 is WSHSY and CDR2 SAAADI.

This clonotype was counted only a few times. The chain uses TRBV20-1 and TRBJ2-1; D gene ambiguous. The germline V gene encodes CDR1 DFQATT and CDR2 SNEGSKA (reference sequence). The germline V and J ends were trimmed by 0 bases and 7 bases, with 10 bases remaining between them. This CDR3 region has 13 residues. CDR3 sequence: CSARDLMGNEQFF. In DNA, the CDR3 is TGCAGTGCTAGAGATCTCATGGGGAATGAGCAGTTCTTC.

The gene calls are TRBV6-2 or TRBV6-3 and TRBJ2-7; TRBD1 agrees at 9 bases. The J call is uncertain, as TRBJ2-5 better fits the DNA end. The CDR3 length is 14 residues. CDR1 is MNHEY and CDR2 is SVGEGT in the germline V gene. The CDR3 DNA reads as TGTGCCAGCAGGCTCACAGGGGGCATGGAGACCCAGTACTTC. As protein: CASRLTGGMETQYF.

This clonotype came up a few times. The CDR3 loop reads CASSLGQVTEAFF. CDR3 nucleotide sequence: TGTGCCAGCAGTCTCGGACAGGTCACTGAAGCTTTCTTT. This sequence joins TRBV12-3 or TRBV12-4 and TRBJ1-1, with 7 bases lining up with TRBD1. The V and J ends lost 5 bases and 4 bases, in that order; junction bases with no gene match: 4. The CDR3 sequence is 13 residues long.

The V and J genes are TRBV9 and TRBJ1-6, with TRBD1 identical over 10 bases. Germline trimming cut 0 bases from V and 5 bases from J; bases unmatched to any gene: 8. Germline CDR1 is SGDLS and CDR2 is YYNGEE. The CDR3 has 18 residues. The CDR3 reads CASSVGGETGGNNSPLHF. CDR3 coding DNA: TGTGCCAGCAGCGTAGGGGGGGAGACAGGGGGCAATAATTCACCCCTCCACTTT.

This clonotype came up a few times. The genes are TRBV15 and TRBJ2-7, with D possibly TRBD1 on 5 matching bases. The germline CDR1 and CDR2 sequences are LNHNV and YYDKDF (reference sequence). Trimming stripped 3 bases from V and 3 bases from J, with 12 bases between. This CDR3 has 14 amino acids. DNA for the CDR3: TGTGCCACCAGCAGCGCGGACATAAACTACGAGCAGTACTTC. This encodes CATSSADINYEQYF.